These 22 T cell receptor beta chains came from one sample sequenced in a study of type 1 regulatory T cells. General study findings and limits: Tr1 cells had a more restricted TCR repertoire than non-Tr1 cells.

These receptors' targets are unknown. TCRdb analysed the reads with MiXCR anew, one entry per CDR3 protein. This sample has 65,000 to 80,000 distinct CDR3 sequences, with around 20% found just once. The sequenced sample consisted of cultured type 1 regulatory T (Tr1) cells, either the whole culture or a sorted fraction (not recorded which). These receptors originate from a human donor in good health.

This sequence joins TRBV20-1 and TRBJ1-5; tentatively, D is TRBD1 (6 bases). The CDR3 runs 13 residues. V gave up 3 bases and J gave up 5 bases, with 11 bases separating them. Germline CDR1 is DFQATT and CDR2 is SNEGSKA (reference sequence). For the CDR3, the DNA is TGCAGTGCTAGGAAACAGGGTGATCAGCCCCAGCATTTT. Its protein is CSARKQGDQPQHF.

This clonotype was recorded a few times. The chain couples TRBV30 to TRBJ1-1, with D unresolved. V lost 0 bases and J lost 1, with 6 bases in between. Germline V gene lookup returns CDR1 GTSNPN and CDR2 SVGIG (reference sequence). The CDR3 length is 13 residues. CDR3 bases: TGTGCCTGGAGTGTACTCCCGAACACTGAAGCTTTCTTT. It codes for CAWSVLPNTEAFF.

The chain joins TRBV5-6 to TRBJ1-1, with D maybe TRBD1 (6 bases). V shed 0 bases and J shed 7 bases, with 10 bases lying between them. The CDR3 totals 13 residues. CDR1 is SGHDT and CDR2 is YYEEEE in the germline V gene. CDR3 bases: TGTGCCAGCAGCTTGGTTGCCAGGGGTGAAGCTTTCTTT. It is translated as CASSLVARGEAFF.

In nucleotides, the CDR3 is TGCGCCAGCAGCGTCGATTCTGCGACGGGCTACACCTTC. This codes for CASSVDSATGYTF. The chain carries TRBV5-1 and TRBJ1-2; D not resolved. Germline assignment: CDR1 SGHRS and CDR2 YFSETQ. V gave up 4 bases and J gave up 8 bases, with 15 bases separating them. This CDR3 region has 13 residues.

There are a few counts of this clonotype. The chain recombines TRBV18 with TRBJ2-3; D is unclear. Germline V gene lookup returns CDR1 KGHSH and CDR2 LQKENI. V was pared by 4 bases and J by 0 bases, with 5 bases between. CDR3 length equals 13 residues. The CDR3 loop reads CASSQGSTDTQYF. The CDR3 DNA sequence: TGTGCCAGCTCACAGGGAAGCACAGATACGCAGTATTTT.

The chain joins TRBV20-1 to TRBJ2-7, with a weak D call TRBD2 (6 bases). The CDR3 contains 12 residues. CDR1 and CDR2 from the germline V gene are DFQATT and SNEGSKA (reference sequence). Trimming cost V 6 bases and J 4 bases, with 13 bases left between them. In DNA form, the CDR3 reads TGCAGTGCCCCGACTAGAACGTACGAGCAGTACTTC. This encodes CSAPTRTYEQYF.

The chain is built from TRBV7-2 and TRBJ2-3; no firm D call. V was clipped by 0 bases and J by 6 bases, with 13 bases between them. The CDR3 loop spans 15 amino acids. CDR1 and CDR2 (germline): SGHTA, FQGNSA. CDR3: CASSLAGASTDTQYF. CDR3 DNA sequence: TGTGCCAGCAGCTTAGCTGGCGCCTCCACGGATACGCAGTATTTT.

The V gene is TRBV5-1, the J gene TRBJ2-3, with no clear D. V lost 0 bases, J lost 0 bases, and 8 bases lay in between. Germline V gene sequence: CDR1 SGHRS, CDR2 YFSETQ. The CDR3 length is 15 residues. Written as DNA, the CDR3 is TGCGCCAGCAGCTTGGCTTCTGTTAGCACAGATACGCAGTATTTT. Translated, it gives CASSLASVSTDTQYF.

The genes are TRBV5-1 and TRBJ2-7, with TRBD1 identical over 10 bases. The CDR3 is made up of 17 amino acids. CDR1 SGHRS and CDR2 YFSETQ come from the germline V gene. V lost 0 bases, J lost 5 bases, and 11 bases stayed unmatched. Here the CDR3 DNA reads TGCGCCAGCAGCTTGGGGTTTACCGGGACAGGGGCCCACGAGCAGTACTTC. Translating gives CASSLGFTGTGAHEQYF.

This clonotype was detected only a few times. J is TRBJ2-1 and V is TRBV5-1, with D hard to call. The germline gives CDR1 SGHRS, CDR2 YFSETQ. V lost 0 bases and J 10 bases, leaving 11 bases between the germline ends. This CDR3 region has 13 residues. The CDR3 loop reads CASSLEVFREQFF. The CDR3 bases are TGCGCCAGCAGCTTGGAAGTCTTCAGGGAGCAGTTCTTC.

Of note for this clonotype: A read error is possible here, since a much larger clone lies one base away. The CDR3 spells CASSLTLGGNTGKLFF. The CDR3 nucleotides are TGCGCCAGCAGCTTGACCCTGGGGGGCAACACCGGGAAGCTGTTTTTT. The V and J genes are TRBV5-1 and TRBJ2-2; possibly TRBD1 or TRBD2 for D (6 bases each). This CDR3 contains 16 residues. Germline lookup yields CDR1 SGHRS and CDR2 YFSETQ.

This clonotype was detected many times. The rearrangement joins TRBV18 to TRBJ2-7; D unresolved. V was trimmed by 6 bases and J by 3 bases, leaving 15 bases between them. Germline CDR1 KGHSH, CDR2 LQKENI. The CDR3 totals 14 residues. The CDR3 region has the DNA TGTGCCAGCTCGAAGACTTTTCCAATCTACGAGCAGTACTTC. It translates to CASSKTFPIYEQYF.

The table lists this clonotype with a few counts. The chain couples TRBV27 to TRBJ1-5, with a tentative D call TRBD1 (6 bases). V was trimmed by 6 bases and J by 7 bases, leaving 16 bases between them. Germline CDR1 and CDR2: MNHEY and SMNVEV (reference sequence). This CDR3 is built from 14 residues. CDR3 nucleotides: TGTGCCAGCAGCCCCACAGGGTTATACCAGCCCCAGCATTTT. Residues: CASSPTGLYQPQHF.

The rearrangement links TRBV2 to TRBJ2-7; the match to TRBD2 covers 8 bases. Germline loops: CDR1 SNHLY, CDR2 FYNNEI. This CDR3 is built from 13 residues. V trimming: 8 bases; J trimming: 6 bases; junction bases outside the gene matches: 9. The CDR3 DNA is TGTGCCAGCTCGTCAATAGCGGGAACCGAGCAGTACTTC. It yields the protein CASSSIAGTEQYF.

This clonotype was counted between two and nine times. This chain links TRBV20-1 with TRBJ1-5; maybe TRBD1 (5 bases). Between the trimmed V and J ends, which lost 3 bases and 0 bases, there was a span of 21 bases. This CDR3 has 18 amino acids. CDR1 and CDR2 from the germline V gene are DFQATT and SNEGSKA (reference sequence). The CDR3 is CSARPAGRGLNSNQPQHF. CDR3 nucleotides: TGCAGTGCTAGGCCCGCGGGACGGGGCCTTAATAGCAATCAGCCCCAGCATTTT.

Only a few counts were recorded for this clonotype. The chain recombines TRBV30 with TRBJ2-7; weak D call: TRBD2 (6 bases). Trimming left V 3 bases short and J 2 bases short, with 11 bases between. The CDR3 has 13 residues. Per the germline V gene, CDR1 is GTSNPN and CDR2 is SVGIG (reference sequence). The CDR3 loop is CAWRLAGTYEQYF. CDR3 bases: TGTGCCTGGAGACTTGCGGGAACCTACGAGCAGTACTTC.

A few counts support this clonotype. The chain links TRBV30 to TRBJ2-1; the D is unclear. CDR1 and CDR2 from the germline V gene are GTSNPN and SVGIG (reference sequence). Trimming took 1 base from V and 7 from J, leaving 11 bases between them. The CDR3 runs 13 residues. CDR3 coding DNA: TGTGCCTGGAGTGCAAACCTGGGGAATGAGCAGTTCTTC. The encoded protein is CAWSANLGNEQFF.

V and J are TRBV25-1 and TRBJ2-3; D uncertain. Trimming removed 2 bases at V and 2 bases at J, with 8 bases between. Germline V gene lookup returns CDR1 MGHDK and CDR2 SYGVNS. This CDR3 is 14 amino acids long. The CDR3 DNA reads TGTGCCAGCAGTGAAGGCGGCCCCACAGATACGCAGTATTTT. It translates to CASSEGGPTDTQYF.

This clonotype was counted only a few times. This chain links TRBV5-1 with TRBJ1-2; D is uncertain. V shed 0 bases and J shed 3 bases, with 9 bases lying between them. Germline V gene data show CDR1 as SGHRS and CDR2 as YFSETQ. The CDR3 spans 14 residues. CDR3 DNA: TGCGCCAGCAGCTTGGTCAGTGGAGACTATGGCTACACCTTC. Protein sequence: CASSLVSGDYGYTF. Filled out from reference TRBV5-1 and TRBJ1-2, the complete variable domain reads KAGVTQTPRYLIKTRGQQVTLSCSPISGHRSVSWYQQTPGQGLQFLFEYFSETQRNKGNFPGRFSGRQFSNSRSEMNVSTLELGDSALYLCASSLVSGDYGYTFGSGTRLTVV.

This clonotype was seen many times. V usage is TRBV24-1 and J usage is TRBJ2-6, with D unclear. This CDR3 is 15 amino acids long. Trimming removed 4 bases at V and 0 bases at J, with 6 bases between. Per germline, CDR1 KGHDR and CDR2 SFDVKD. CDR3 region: CATSDRFSGANVLTF. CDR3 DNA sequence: TGTGCCACCAGTGACCGTTTCTCTGGGGCCAACGTCCTGACTTTC.

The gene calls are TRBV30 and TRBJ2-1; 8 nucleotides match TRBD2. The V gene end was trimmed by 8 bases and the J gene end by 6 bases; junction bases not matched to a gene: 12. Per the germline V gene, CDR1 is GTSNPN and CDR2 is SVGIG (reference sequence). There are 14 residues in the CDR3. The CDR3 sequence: CASRPGGPGNEQFF. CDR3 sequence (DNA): TGTGCCAGTAGGCCGGGAGGGCCGGGCAATGAGCAGTTCTTC. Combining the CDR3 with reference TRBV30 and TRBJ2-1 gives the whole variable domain SQTIHQWPATLVQPVGSPLSLECTVEGTSNPNLYWYRQAAGRGLQLLFYSVGIGQISSEVPQNLSASRPQDRQFILSSKKLLLSDSGFYLCASRPGGPGNEQFFGPGTRLTVL.

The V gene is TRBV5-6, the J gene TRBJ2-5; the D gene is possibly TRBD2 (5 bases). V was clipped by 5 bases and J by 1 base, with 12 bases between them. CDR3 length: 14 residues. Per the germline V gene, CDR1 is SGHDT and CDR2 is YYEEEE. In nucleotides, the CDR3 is TGTGCCAGCAGGCTGCGCGGGCTCCAAGAGACCCAGTACTTC. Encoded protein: CASRLRGLQETQYF. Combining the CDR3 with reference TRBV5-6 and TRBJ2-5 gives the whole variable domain DAGVTQSPTHLIKTRGQQVTLRCSPKSGHDTVSWYQQALGQGPQFIFQYYEEEERQRGNFPDRFSGHQFPNYSSELNVNALLLGDSALYLCASRLRGLQETQYFGPGTRLLVL.